A single sample is the source of the 9 T cell receptor beta chains below, sequenced in a study of T cell responses to AZD1222 COVID-19 vaccine. Clones were sequenced by immunoSEQ multiplex PCR, and TCRdb holds only the in-frame ones, with some missing. The sample has under 110,000 clones; over 75% are singletons. The sample in question was peripheral blood, obtained on day 0 of AZD1222 vaccination. The receptors come from an adult in good health.

The chain uses TRBV11-3 and TRBJ2-7, with D unclear. CDR3 size: 17 residues. V was pared by 0 bases and J by 0 bases, with 15 bases between. In germline, CDR1 is SGHNT, CDR2 YENEEA. CDR3 sequence reads: CASSLEAGVGNSYEQYF. CDR3 in DNA: TGTGCCAGCAGCTTAGAGGCTGGGGTGGGAAACTCCTACGAGCAGTACTTC.

A note on this clone: One end of the junction varies from germline; a read error may be responsible. The V and J genes are TRBV6-5 and TRBJ2-7; maybe TRBD1 (6 bases). Germline V lookup: CDR1 MNHEY, CDR2 SVGAGI. This CDR3 is 14 amino acids long. CDR3 sequence: CASSYSGVGYEQYF. The CDR3 coding sequence is TGTGCCAGCAGCTACTCAGGGGTCGGCTACGAGCAGTACTTC.

The chain joins TRBV19 to TRBJ2-7; D unclear. CDR1 LNHDA and CDR2 SQIVND come from the germline V gene (reference sequence). The CDR3 covers 13 residues. V was shortened by 3 bases and J by 0 bases, with 6 bases between the two germline ends. Here the CDR3 reads CASSMADSYEQYF. The CDR3 DNA follows: TGTGCCAGTAGTATGGCGGACTCCTACGAGCAGTACTTC.

The rearrangement links TRBV2 to TRBJ1-5; TRBD1 matches at 7 bases. The J segment lost 0 bases and the V segment lost 4 bases, leaving 3 bases of the junction unmatched. The CDR3 totals 15 residues. Germline CDR1 and CDR2: SNHLY and FYNNEI. As DNA, the CDR3 is TGTGCCAGCAGTGGGGACAGAAATAGCAATCAGCCCCAGCATTTT. Amino acids: CASSGDRNSNQPQHF.

The chain employs TRBV2 and TRBJ2-5; the D gene is possibly TRBD2 (6 bases). The germline gives CDR1 SNHLY, CDR2 FYNNEI. This CDR3 region has 12 residues. The V end lost 2 bases, the J end lost 7 bases, and 8 bases lay between the germline ends. CDR3: CASSERAGTQYF. CDR3 DNA sequence: TGTGCCAGCAGTGAAAGAGCGGGGACCCAGTACTTC.

This chain connects TRBV3-1 (or the pseudogene TRBV3-2) to TRBJ1-5; a weak D match, TRBD1 (6 bases). The V and J ends lost 1 base and 4 bases respectively, with 17 bases between them. Germline V gene sequence: CDR1 LGHDT, CDR2 YNNKEL (reference sequence). The CDR3 covers 17 residues. As DNA, the CDR3 is TGTGCCAGCAGCCAAGCCTCGCGTGGGGGCGGGAATCAGCCCCAGCATTTT. Translated, it gives CASSQASRGGGNQPQHF.

This clone was counted once. The chain recombines TRBV10-2 with TRBJ2-1; D possibly corresponds to TRBD1 (6 bases). Trimming shortened V by 6 bases and J by 2 bases, and 14 bases separated the two germline ends. CDR1 is WSHSY and CDR2 is SAAADI in the germline V gene. The CDR3 consists of 15 residues. The CDR3 DNA sequence: TGCGCCAGCAGCGTACAGGGCCCCCCCTACAATGAGCAGTTCTTC. Translating it yields CASSVQGPPYNEQFF.

The rearrangement joins TRBV5-8 to TRBJ2-1, with D possibly matching TRBD2 (6 bases). Looked up from germline, CDR1 is SGHTS and CDR2 is YDEGEE. The CDR3 sequence is 14 residues long. With 3 bases removed from V and 5 bases from J, the gap between germline ends came to 12 bases. CDR3 loop: CASSSGDLDNEQFF. CDR3 DNA sequence: TGTGCCAGCAGCTCGGGGGATCTCGACAATGAGCAGTTCTTC.

This chain links TRBV3-1 (or the pseudogene TRBV3-2) with TRBJ1-2; D ambiguous. Germline assignment: CDR1 LGHDT and CDR2 YNNKEL (reference sequence). The CDR3 sequence is 13 residues long. V dropped 1 base and J dropped 5 bases, with 8 bases sitting between them. CDR3 sequence (DNA): TGTGCCAGCAGCCAAGTGGGCAGTTATGGCTACACCTTC. Amino acid sequence: CASSQVGSYGYTF.